The next 13 T cell receptor beta chains were all read from a single sample in a study of Ad26.COV2.S vaccination and SARS-CoV-2 variants (dated by TCRdb to the early 2020s). Preparation of the library involved the immunoSEQ multiplex PCR assay. Sourced from immuneACCESS, this table was stored by TCRdb with only in-frame sequences that have V and J called. A share of the clones is absent; for the studies checked, an unresolved V gene accounts for under half, and the remainder has no known explanation. Here the sample has about 320,000 clones; roughly 90% occur a single time. Around 5% of the sample belongs to the ten largest clones. The sample's treatment or condition label, in plain terms: roughly 18 received Ad26.COV2.S at low or high dose, single or two shots; roughly five received placebo; per-sample allocation not given. Repertoires of vaccine and placebo recipients were sequenced from samples collected on day 63 after the first injection.

The source was peripheral blood, collected in a trial of Ad26.COV2.S vaccine versus placebo. Receptors originate from a person between 18 and 59 years old who received the Ad26.COV2.S COVID-19 vaccine or a placebo.

This clone was seen once. The V and J genes are TRBV5-1 and TRBJ2-1; D is unresolved. V was clipped by 0 bases and J by 2 bases, with 0 bases between them. The CDR3 spans 12 residues. Germline V gene lookup returns CDR1 SGHRS and CDR2 YFSETQ. CDR3 coding DNA: TGCGCCAGCAGCTTGGCCTACAATGAGCAGTTCTTC. Amino acid sequence: CASSLAYNEQFF.

The chain has TRBV5-6 and TRBJ2-1; 8 bases are a match to TRBD1. After removal of 0 bases from V and 8 bases from J, the junction contained 7 bases not matched to a gene. The germline gives CDR1 SGHDT, CDR2 YYEEEE. This CDR3 spans 15 amino acids. The CDR3 nucleotides are TGTGCCAGCAGCTTGGGACAGGGGAGTTTATATGAGCAGTTCTTC. Amino acids: CASSLGQGSLYEQFF. The entire variable domain, with the rest obtained from reference TRBV5-6 and TRBJ2-1, is as follows: DAGVTQSPTHLIKTRGQQVTLRCSPKSGHDTVSWYQQALGQGPQFIFQYYEEEERQRGNFPDRFSGHQFPNYSSELNVNALLLGDSALYLCASSLGQGSLYEQFFGPGTRLTVL.

The chain combines TRBV29-1 with TRBJ2-1, with 12 nucleotides matching TRBD2. Unmatched junction bases numbered 6, after V lost 3 bases and J lost 6 bases. Germline CDR1 SQVTM, CDR2 ANQGSEA. The CDR3 runs to 15 residues. The chain's CDR3 is CSVDASGRASNEQFF. DNA of the CDR3: TGCAGCGTTGACGCTAGCGGGAGGGCGAGCAATGAGCAGTTCTTC.

V usage is TRBV7-9 and J usage is TRBJ1-2; D is unclear. Germline loops: CDR1 SEHNR, CDR2 FQNEAQ (reference sequence). The ends were cut back, 2 bases at V and 7 bases at J, with 14 bases in the middle. The length of the CDR3 is 14 residues. The CDR3 here is CASSLLSRAGGYTF. Written as DNA, the CDR3 is TGTGCCAGCAGCTTATTGTCGAGGGCGGGTGGCTACACCTTC.

The chain links TRBV4-3 to TRBJ1-2; perhaps TRBD1 as D (5 bases). This CDR3 has 15 amino acids. The germline V and J ends were trimmed by 4 bases and 6 bases, with 18 bases remaining between them. Looked up from germline, CDR1 is LGHNA and CDR2 is YSLEER. Here the CDR3 reads CASSRETGGWNGYTF. CDR3 DNA: TGCGCCAGCAGCCGAGAGACCGGGGGGTGGAATGGCTACACCTTC.

This chain links TRBV24-1 with TRBJ2-7, with 8 nucleotides matching TRBD2. The CDR3 length is 15 residues. V shed 1 base and J 3 bases; nucleotides not matched to a gene: 4. The V gene's germline CDR1 is KGHDR and CDR2 SFDVKD. Here the CDR3 DNA reads TGTGCCACCAGTGATTTAACTAGCGGATGCTACGAGCAGTACGTC. It translates to CATSDLTSGCYEQYV.

The rearrangement links TRBV29-1 to TRBJ2-7; D perhaps matches TRBD2 (6 bases). The V and J ends lost 4 bases and 3 bases respectively, with 7 bases between them. In germline, CDR1 is SQVTM, CDR2 ANQGSEA. This CDR3 contains 11 residues. The CDR3 protein is CSVATSYEQYV. The CDR3 nucleotides are TGCAGCGTTGCGACTAGCTACGAGCAGTACGTC.

The chain recombines TRBV9 with TRBJ2-6; D remains ambiguous. The CDR3 contains 13 residues. Deletions cut 4 bases from V and 2 bases from J, with 4 bases between. CDR1 and CDR2 (germline): SGDLS, YYNGEE. CDR3 sequence (DNA): TGTGCCAGCAGCCCAGCTGGGGCCAACGTCCTGACTTTC. It yields the protein CASSPAGANVLTF. The complete variable domain, with remaining parts taken from reference TRBV9 and TRBJ2-6, reads DSGVTQTPKHLITATGQRVTLRCSPRSGDLSVYWYQQSLDQGLQFLIQYYNGEERAKGNILERFSAQQFPDLHSELNLSSLELGDSALYFCASSPAGANVLTFGAGSRLTVL.

The rearrangement uses TRBV5-1 and TRBJ2-4; 8 nucleotides line up with TRBD2. The germline CDR1 and CDR2 sequences are SGHRS and YFSETQ. The CDR3 runs to 17 residues. The trim removed 7 bases at V and 0 bases at J, leaving 12 bases unmatched. The CDR3 loop reads CASSIAGSLLAKNIQYF. The CDR3 DNA follows: TGCGCCAGCTCGATAGCGGGATCTCTTCTAGCCAAAAACATTCAGTACTTC.

This clone is a singleton in its sample. The J gene is TRBJ2-7, the V gene TRBV29-1; D is perhaps TRBD1 (6 bases). Germline CDR1 SQVTM, CDR2 ANQGSEA. Trimming removed 7 bases at V and 2 bases at J, with 12 bases between. CDR3 size: 12 residues. CDR3 amino acids: CSAGHGPYEQYF. In DNA form, the CDR3 reads TGCAGCGCGGGACATGGGCCCTACGAGCAGTACTTC.

The chain has TRBV4-1 and TRBJ2-7, with 7 bases identical to TRBD1. Losses at the gene ends were 5 bases for V and 2 bases for J; bases not matched to a gene: 3. Germline V gene data show CDR1 as MGHRA and CDR2 as YSYEKL. CDR3 size: 13 residues. The CDR3 region is CASSGTVPYEQYF. The CDR3 nucleotides read TGCGCCAGCAGCGGGACAGTCCCCTACGAGCAGTACTTC.

The chain employs TRBV18 and TRBJ1-1, with D maybe TRBD1 (5 bases). This CDR3 comprises 14 residues. V shed 5 bases and J shed 1 base, with 11 bases lying between them. Germline V gene data show CDR1 as KGHSH and CDR2 as LQKENI. The CDR3 DNA reads as TGTGCCAGCTCAATCCAGGGCCAGAACACTGAAGCTTTCTTT. It specifies CASSIQGQNTEAFF. Full variable domain (remainder filled in from reference TRBV18 and TRBJ1-1): NAGVMQNPRHLVRRRGQEARLRCSPMKGHSHVYWYRQLPEEGLKFMVYLQKENIIDESGMPKERFSAEFPKEGPSILRIQQVVRGDSAAYFCASSIQGQNTEAFFGQGTRLTVV.

Details on this clone: Other DNA sequences within the sample encode an identical CDR3. This rearrangement joins TRBV19 to TRBJ2-7; 10 bases match TRBD1. The CDR3 spans 13 residues. V was pared by 5 bases and J by 4 bases, with 2 bases of the junction left unmatched. CDR1 and CDR2 from the germline V gene are LNHDA and SQIVND (reference sequence). CDR3 sequence (DNA): TGTGCCAGTAGTGCGGGACAGGGGTACGAGCAGTACTTC. Amino acids: CASSAGQGYEQYF.